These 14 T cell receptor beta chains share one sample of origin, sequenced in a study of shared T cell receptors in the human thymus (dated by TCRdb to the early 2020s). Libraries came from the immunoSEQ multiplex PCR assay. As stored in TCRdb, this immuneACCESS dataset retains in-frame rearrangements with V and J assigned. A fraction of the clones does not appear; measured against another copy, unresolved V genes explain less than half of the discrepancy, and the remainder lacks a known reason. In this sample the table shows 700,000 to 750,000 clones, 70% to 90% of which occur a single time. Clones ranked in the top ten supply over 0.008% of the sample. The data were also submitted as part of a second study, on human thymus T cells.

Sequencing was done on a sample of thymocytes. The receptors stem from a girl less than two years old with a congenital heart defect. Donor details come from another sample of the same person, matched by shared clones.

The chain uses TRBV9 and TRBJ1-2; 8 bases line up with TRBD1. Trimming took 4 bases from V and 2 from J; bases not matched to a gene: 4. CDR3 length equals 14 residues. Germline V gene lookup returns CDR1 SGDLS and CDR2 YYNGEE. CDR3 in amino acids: CASSRDRLNYGYTF. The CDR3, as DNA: TGTGCCAGCAGCCGGGACAGGCTGAACTATGGCTACACCTTC. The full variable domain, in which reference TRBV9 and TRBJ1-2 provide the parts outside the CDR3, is DSGVTQTPKHLITATGQRVTLRCSPRSGDLSVYWYQQSLDQGLQFLIQYYNGEERAKGNILERFSAQQFPDLHSELNLSSLELGDSALYFCASSRDRLNYGYTFGSGTRLTVV.

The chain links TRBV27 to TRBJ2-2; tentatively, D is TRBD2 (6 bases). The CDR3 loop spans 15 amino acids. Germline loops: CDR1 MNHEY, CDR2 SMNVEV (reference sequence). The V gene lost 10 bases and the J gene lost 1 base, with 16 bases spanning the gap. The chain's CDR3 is CATPSTGENTGELFF. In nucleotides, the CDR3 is TGTGCCACCCCCTCGACGGGGGAGAACACCGGGGAGCTGTTTTTT.

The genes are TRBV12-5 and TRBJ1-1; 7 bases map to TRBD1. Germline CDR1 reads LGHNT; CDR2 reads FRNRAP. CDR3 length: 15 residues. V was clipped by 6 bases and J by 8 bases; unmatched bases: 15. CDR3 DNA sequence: TGTGCTAGTGGCCGGGGTCGACAGGGTGCATGGGAAGCTTTCTTT. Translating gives CASGRGRQGAWEAFF.

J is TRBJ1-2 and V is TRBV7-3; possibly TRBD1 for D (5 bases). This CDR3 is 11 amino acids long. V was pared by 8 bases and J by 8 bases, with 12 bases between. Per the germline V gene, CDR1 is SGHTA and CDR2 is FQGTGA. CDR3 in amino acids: CASLSGEGYTF. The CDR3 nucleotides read TGTGCCAGCCTCTCGGGGGAAGGCTACACCTTC. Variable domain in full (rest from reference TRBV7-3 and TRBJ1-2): GAGVSQTPSNKVTEKGKYVELRCDPISGHTALYWYRQSLGQGPEFLIYFQGTGAADDSGLPNDRFFAVRPEGSVSTLKIQRTERGDSAVYLCASLSGEGYTFGSGTRLTVV.

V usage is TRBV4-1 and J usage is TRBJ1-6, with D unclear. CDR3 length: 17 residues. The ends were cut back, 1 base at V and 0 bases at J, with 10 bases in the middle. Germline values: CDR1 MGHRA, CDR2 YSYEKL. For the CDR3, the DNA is TGCGCCAGCAGCCAAGCGGGGAAGAGCTCCTATAATTCACCCCTCCACTTT. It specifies CASSQAGKSSYNSPLHF.

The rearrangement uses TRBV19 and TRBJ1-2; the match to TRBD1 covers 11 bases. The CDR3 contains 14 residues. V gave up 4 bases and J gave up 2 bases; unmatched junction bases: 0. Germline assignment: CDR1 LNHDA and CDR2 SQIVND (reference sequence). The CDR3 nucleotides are TGTGCCAGTAGTAGGGACAGGGGGAACTATGGCTACACCTTC. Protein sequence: CASSRDRGNYGYTF. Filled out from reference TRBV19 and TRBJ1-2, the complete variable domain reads DGGITQSPKYLFRKEGQNVTLSCEQNLNHDAMYWYRQDPGQGLRLIYYSQIVNDFQKGDIAEGYSVSREKKESFPLTVTSAQKNPTAFYLCASSRDRGNYGYTFGSGTRLTVV.

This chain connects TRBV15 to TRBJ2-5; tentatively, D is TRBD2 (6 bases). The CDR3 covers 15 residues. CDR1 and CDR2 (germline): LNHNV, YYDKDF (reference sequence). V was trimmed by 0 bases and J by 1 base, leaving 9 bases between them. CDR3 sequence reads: CATSRERGIQETQYF. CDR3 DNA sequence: TGTGCCACCAGCAGAGAACGCGGGATCCAAGAGACCCAGTACTTC.

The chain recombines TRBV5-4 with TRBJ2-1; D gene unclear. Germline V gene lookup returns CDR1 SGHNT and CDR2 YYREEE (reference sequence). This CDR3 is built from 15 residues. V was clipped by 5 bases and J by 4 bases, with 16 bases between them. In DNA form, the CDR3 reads TGTGCCAGCAGATATGACCGAGACTCATACAATGAGCAGTTCTTC. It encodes CASRYDRDSYNEQFF.

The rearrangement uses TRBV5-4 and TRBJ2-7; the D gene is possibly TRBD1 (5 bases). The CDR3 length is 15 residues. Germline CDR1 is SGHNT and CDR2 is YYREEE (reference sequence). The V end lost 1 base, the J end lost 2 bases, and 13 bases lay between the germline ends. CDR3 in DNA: TGTGCCAGCAGCTTGAGGGGTGTAGGAGCCTACGAGCAGTACTTC. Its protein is CASSLRGVGAYEQYF.

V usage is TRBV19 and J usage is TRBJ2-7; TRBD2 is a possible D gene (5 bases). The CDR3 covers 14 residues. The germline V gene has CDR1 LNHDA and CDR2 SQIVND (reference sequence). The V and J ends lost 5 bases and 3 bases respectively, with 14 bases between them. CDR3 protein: CASSLRTGIYEQYF. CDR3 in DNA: TGTGCCAGTAGTCTCCGGACGGGGATCTACGAGCAGTACTTC.

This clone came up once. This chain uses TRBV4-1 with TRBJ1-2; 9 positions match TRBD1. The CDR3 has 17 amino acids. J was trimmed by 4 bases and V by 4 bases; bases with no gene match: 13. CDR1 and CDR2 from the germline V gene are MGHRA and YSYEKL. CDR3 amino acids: CASSRGHPGQGPYGYTF. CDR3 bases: TGCGCCAGCAGCCGAGGTCATCCGGGACAGGGACCCTATGGCTACACCTTC.

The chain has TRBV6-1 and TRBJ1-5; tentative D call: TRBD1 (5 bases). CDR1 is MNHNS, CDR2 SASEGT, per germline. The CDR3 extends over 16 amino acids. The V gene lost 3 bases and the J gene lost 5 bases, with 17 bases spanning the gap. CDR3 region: CASSDQWRGRYQPQHF. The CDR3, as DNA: TGTGCCAGCAGTGATCAGTGGAGGGGCAGGTATCAGCCCCAGCATTTT.

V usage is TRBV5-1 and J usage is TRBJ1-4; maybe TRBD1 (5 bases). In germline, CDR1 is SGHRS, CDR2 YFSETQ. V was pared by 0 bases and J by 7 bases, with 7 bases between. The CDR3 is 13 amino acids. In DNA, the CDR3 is TGCGCCAGCAGCTTGGGGAGGGGTGAAAAACTGTTTTTT. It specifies CASSLGRGEKLFF. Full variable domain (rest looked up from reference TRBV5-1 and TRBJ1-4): KAGVTQTPRYLIKTRGQQVTLSCSPISGHRSVSWYQQTPGQGLQFLFEYFSETQRNKGNFPGRFSGRQFSNSRSEMNVSTLELGDSALYLCASSLGRGEKLFFGSGTQLSVL.

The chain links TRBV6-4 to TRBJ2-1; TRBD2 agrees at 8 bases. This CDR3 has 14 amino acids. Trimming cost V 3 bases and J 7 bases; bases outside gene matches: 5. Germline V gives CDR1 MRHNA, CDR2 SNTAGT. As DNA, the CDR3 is TGTGCCAGCAGTGAAGGGCGGGGGGATAATGAGCAGTTCTTC. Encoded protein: CASSEGRGDNEQFF.